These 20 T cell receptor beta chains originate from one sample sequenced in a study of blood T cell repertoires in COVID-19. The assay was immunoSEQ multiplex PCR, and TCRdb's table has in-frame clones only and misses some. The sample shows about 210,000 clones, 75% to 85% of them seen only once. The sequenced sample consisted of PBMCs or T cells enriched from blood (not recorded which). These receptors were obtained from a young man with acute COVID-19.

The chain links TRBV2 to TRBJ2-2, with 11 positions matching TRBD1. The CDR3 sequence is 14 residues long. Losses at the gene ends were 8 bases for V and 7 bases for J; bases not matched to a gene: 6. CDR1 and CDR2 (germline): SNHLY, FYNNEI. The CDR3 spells CASGQGASGGELFF. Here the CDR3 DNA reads TGTGCCAGCGGACAGGGGGCTAGTGGCGGGGAGCTGTTTTTT.

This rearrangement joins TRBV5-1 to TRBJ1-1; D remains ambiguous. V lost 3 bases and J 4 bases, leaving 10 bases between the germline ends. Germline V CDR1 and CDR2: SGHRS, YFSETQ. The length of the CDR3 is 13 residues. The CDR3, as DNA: TGCGCCAGCAGCTCCCTCTTGGCCACTGAAGCTTTCTTT. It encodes CASSSLLATEAFF.

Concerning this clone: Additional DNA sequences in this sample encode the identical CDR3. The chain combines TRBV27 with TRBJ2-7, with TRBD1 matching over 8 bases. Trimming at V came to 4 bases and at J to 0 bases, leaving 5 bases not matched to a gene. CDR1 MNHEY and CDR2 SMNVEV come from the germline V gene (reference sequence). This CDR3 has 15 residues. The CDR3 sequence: CASSSGQGASYEQYF. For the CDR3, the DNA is TGTGCCAGCAGTTCCGGACAGGGAGCCTCCTACGAGCAGTACTTC.

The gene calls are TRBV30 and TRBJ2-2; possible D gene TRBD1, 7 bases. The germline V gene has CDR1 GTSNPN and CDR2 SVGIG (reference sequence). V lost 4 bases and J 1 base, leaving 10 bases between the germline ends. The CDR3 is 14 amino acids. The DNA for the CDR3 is TGTGCCTGGACAGGGGGGCTGAACACCGGGGAGCTGTTTTTT. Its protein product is CAWTGGLNTGELFF.

The CDR3 reads CAWSTGIEGYTF. CDR3 bases: TGTGCCTGGAGTACGGGGATCGAAGGCTACACCTTC. V usage is TRBV30 and J usage is TRBJ1-2; D is undetermined. The CDR3 has 12 amino acids. The V end lost 2 bases, the J end lost 8 bases, and 12 bases lay between the germline ends. In germline, CDR1 is GTSNPN, CDR2 SVGIG (reference sequence).

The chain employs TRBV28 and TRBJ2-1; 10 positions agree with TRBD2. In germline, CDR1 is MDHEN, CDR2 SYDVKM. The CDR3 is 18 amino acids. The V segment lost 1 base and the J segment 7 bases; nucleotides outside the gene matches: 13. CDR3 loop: CASSLSLWSGGANNEQFF. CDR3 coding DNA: TGTGCCAGCAGTTTATCTCTCTGGAGCGGGGGGGCCAATAATGAGCAGTTCTTC.

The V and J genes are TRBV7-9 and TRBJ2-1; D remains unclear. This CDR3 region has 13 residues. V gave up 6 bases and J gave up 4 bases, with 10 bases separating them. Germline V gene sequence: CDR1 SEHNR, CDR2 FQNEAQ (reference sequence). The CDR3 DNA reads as TGTGCCAGCAGGACCACAGAGTACAATGAGCAGTTCTTC. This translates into CASRTTEYNEQFF.

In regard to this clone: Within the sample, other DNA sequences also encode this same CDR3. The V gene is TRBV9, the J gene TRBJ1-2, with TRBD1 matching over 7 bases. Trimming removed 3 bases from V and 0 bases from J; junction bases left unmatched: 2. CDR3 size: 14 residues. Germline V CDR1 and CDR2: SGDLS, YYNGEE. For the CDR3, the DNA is TGTGCCAGCAGCGCCGGGACAGCTAACTATGGCTACACCTTC. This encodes CASSAGTANYGYTF.

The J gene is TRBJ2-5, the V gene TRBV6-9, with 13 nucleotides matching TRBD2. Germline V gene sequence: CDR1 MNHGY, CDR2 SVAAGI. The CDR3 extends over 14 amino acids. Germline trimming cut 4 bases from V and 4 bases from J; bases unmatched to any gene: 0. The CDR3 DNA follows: TGTGCCAGCAGTTGGACTAGCGGGGGAGAGACCCAGTACTTC. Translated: CASSWTSGGETQYF.

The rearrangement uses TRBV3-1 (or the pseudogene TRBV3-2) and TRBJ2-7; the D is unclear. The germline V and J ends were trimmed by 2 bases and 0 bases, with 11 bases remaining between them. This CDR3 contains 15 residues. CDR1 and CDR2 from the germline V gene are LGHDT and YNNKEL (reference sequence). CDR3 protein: CASSQRRLSSYEQYF. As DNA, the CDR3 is TGTGCCAGCAGCCAAAGAAGACTGTCCTCCTACGAGCAGTACTTC.

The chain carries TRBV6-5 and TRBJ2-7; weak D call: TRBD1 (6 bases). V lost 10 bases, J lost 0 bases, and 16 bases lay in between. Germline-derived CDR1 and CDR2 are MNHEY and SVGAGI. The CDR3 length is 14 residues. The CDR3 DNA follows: TGTGCCACCCAGGGGCTGGGCTCCTCCTACGAGCAGTACTTC. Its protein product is CATQGLGSSYEQYF.

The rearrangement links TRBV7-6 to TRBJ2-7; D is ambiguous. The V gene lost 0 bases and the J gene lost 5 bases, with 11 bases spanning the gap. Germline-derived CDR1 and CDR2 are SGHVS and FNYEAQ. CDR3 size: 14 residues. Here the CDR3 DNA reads TGTGCCAGCAGCTTAGCGGTTACTTCCCACGAGCAGTACTTC. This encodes CASSLAVTSHEQYF.

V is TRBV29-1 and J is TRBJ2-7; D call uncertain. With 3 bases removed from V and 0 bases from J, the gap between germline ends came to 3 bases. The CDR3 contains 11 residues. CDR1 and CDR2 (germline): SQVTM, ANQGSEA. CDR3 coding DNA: TGCAGCGTTGATTACTCCTACGAGCAGTACTTC. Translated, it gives CSVDYSYEQYF.

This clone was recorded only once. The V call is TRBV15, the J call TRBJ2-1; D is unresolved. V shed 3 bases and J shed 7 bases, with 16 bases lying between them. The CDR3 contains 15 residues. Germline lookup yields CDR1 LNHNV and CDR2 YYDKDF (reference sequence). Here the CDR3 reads CATSSPAGFGNEQFF. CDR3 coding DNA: TGTGCCACCAGCAGTCCCGCCGGGTTCGGGAATGAGCAGTTCTTC.

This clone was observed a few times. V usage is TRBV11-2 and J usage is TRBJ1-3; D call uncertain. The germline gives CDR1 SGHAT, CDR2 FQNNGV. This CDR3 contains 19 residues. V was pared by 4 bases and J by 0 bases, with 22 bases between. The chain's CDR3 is CASSSPLFEGGTSGNTIYF. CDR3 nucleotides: TGTGCCAGCAGCTCCCCCCTATTTGAGGGAGGCACCTCTGGAAACACCATATATTTT.

CDR3 residues: CATGGNNEQFF. CDR3 DNA sequence: TGTGCCACCGGGGGGAACAATGAGCAGTTCTTC. This sequence joins TRBV10-3 and TRBJ2-1, with 7 positions matching TRBD2. The germline V gene encodes CDR1 ENHRY and CDR2 SYGVKD. J lost 5 bases, V lost 10 bases, and 2 bases had no gene match. This CDR3 has 11 residues.

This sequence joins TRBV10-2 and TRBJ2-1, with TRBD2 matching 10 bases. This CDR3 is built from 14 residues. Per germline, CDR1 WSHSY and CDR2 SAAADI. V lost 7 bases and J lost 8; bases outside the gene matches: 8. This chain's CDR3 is CASIRTSGGDEQFF. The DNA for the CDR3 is TGCGCCAGCATTCGGACTAGCGGTGGGGATGAGCAGTTCTTC.

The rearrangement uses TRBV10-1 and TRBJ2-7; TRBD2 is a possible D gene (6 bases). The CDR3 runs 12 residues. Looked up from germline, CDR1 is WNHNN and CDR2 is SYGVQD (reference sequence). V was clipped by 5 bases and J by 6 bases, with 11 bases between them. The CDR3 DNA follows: TGCGCCAGCAGTAGAGGAGGGGCCGAGCAGTACTTC. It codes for CASSRGGAEQYF.

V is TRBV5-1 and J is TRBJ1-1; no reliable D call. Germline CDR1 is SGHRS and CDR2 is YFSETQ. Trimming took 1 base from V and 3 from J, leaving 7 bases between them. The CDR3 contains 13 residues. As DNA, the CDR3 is TGCGCCAGCAGCTTGACGGGATACACTGAAGCTTTCTTT. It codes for CASSLTGYTEAFF. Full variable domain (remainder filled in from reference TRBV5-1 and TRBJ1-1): KAGVTQTPRYLIKTRGQQVTLSCSPISGHRSVSWYQQTPGQGLQFLFEYFSETQRNKGNFPGRFSGRQFSNSRSEMNVSTLELGDSALYLCASSLTGYTEAFFGQGTRLTVV.

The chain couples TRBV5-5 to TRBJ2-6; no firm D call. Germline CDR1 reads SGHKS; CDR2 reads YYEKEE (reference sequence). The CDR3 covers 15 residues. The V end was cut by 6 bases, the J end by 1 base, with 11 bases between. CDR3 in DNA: TGTGCCAGCATGCCGACACCGTCTGGGGCCAACGTCCTGACTTTC. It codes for CASMPTPSGANVLTF.